This T cell receptor (beta chain) was observed in a study of blood T cell repertoires in COVID-19. Unmatched junction bases numbered 4, after V lost 5 bases and J lost 2 bases. Germline CDR1 and CDR2: MNHEY and SMNVEV (reference sequence). The CDR3 has 14 residues. To note about this clone: The sample holds other DNA sequences that translate to the same CDR3.

Profiling relied on immunoSEQ multiplex PCR, and the TCRdb table lists in-frame clones only, not all of them. The table lists over 250,000 clones, approximately 88% of them singletons. This TCR was recovered from an older woman with COVID-19, enrolled during active disease. This chain joins TRBV27 and TRBJ1-2, with TRBD1 identical over 8 bases. The sequencing input was peripheral blood. For the CDR3, the DNA is TGTGCCAGCAGTCTAACAGGGGGAAACTATGGCTACACCTTC. Protein sequence: CASSLTGGNYGYTF.